The sequence of this T cell receptor beta chain was determined in a study of cytomegalovirus exposure and HLA in healthy donors. PCR involved 60 Vbeta and 13 Jbeta primers. Profiling relied on immunoSEQ multiplex PCR, and the TCRdb table lists in-frame clones only, not all of them. The data hold some 140,000 clones, with 65% to 85% observed a single time. V lost 4 bases to trimming and J lost 0 bases; unmatched junction nucleotides: 6. From germline, CDR1 is SGHKS and CDR2 YYEKEE (reference sequence). The CDR3 consists of 15 residues. The receptor's source is a man aged 18 to 30 in good health and CMV-seronegative. This chain connects TRBV5-5 to TRBJ1-1, with TRBD1 matching 7 bases. Sequencing input: PBMCs. Here the CDR3 reads CASSPRDSLNTEAFF. For the CDR3, the DNA is TGTGCCAGCAGCCCCCGGGACAGCTTGAACACTGAAGCTTTCTTT.